The clone carrying this T cell receptor (beta chain) was detected once. Per the germline V gene, CDR1 is SGHDT and CDR2 is YYEEEE. The CDR3 sequence is 16 residues long. Losses at the gene ends were 0 bases for V and 0 bases for J; bases not matched to a gene: 2. This entry is derived from a study of blood T cell repertoires in COVID-19. Turning to the study itself: Samples of COVID-19 (acute and convalescent) were obtained from the United States, Italy and Spain.

Clones were read by immunoSEQ multiplex PCR, and TCRdb kept only the in-frame ones, dropping some. In the table there are some 230,000 clones, 82% of which are singletons. The V gene is TRBV5-6, the J gene TRBJ2-7; 11 bases match TRBD2. The sample taken for sequencing was peripheral blood. This TCR came from a woman of 80 years or more with COVID-19, enrolled during active disease. The CDR3 loop reads CASSLVAGGISYEQYF. For the CDR3, the DNA is TGTGCCAGCAGCTTGGTAGCGGGGGGGATCTCCTACGAGCAGTACTTC.